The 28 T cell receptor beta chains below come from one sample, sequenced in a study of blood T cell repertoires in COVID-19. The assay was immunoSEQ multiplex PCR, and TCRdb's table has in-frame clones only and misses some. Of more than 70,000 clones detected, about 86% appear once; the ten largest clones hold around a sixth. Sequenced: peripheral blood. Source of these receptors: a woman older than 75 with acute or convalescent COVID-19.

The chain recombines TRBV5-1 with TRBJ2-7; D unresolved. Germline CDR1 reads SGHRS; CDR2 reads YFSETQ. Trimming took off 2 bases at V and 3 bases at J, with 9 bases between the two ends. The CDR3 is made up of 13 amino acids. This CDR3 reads CASSLAPGYEQYF. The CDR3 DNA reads TGCGCCAGCAGCTTAGCACCCGGCTACGAGCAGTACTTC.

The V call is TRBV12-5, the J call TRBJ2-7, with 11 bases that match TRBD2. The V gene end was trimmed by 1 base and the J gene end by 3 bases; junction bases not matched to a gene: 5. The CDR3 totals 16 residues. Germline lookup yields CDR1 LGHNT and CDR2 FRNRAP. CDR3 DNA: TGTGCTAGTGGTTTGGGTACTAGCGGGGGCCTCTACGAGCAGTACTTC. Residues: CASGLGTSGGLYEQYF. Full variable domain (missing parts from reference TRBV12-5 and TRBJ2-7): DARVTQTPRHKVTEMGQEVTMRCQPILGHNTVFWYRQTMMQGLELLAYFRNRAPLDDSGMPKDRFSAEMPDATLATLKIQPSEPRDSAVYFCASGLGTSGGLYEQYFGPGTRLTVT.

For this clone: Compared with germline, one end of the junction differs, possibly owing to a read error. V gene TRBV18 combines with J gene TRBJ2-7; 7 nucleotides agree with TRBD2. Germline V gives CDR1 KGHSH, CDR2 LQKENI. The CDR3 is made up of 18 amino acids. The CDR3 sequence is CATSPTGEGRGSVYEQYF. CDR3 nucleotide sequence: TGTGCCACCTCACCGACCGGGGAGGGGCGGGGATCTGTCTACGAGCAGTACTTC.

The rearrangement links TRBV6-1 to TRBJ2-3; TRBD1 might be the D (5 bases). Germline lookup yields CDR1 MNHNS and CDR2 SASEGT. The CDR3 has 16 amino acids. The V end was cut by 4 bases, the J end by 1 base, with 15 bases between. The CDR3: CASSGRASVGTDTQYF. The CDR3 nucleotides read TGTGCCAGCAGTGGCAGGGCCTCTGTTGGCACAGATACGCAGTATTTT.

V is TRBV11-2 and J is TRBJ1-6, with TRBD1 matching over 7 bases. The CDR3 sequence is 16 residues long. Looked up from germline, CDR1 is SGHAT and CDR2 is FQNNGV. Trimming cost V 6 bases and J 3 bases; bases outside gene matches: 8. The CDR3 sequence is CASSFGQAFYNSPLHF. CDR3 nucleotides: TGTGCCAGCAGTTTCGGACAGGCCTTCTATAATTCACCCCTCCACTTT.

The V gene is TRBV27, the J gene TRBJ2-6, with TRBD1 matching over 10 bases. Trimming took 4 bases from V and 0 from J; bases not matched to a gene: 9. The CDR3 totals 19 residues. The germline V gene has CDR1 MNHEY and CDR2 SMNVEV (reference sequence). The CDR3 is CASSYPGTGVGSGANVLTF. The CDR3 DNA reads TGTGCCAGCAGTTACCCCGGGACAGGGGTGGGCTCTGGGGCCAACGTCCTGACTTTC.

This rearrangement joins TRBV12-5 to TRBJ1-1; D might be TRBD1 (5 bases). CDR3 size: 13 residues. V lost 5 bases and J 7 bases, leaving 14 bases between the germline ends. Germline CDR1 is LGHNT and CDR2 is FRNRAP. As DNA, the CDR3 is TGTGCTAGTGGTCGCACCAAGACAGATGAAGCTTTCTTT. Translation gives CASGRTKTDEAFF.

CDR3 coding DNA: TGTGCCAGCAGCCTGTACAGGGGGTGGGTGAACACTGAAGCTTTCTTT. It translates to CASSLYRGWVNTEAFF. This chain connects TRBV5-6 to TRBJ1-1, with TRBD1 identical over 8 bases. The germline V gene has CDR1 SGHDT and CDR2 YYEEEE. The CDR3 totals 16 residues. Trimming took 4 bases from V and 0 from J; bases not matched to a gene: 8.

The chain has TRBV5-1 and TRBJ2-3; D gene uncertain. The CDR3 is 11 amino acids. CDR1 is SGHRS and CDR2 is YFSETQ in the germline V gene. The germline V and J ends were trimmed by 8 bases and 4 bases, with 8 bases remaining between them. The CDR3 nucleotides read TGCGCCAGTAGAGAGTCAGATACGCAGTATTTT. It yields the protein CASRESDTQYF.

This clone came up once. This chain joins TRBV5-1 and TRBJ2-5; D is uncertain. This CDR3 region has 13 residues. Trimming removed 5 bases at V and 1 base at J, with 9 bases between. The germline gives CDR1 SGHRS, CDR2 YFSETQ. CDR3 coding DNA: TGCGCCAGCAGTGGGCAGATCCAAGAGACCCAGTACTTC. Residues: CASSGQIQETQYF.

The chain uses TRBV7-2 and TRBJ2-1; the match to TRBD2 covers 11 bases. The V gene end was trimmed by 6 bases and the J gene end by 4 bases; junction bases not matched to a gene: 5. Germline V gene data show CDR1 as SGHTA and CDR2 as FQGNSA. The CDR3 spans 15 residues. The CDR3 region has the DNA TGTGCCAGCAGATATACTAGCGGGGGATACAATGAGCAGTTCTTC. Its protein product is CASRYTSGGYNEQFF.

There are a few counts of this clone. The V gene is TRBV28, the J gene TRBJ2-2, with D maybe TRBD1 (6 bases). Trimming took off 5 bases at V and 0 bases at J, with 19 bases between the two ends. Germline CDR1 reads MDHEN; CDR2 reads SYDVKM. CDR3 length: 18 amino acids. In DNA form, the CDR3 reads TGTGCCAGCAGTCCTTGGGACACTAACGTCGCGAACACCGGGGAGCTGTTTTTT. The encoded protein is CASSPWDTNVANTGELFF. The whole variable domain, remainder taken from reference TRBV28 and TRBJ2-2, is DVKVTQSSRYLVKRTGEKVFLECVQDMDHENMFWYRQDPGLGLRLIYFSYDVKMKEKGDIPEGYSVSREKKERFSLILESASTNQTSMYLCASSPWDTNVANTGELFFGEGSRLTVL.

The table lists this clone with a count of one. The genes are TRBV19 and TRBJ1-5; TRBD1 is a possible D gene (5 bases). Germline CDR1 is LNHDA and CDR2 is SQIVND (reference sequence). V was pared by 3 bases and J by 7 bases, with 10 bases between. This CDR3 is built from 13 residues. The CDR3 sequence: CASSIARAQPQHF. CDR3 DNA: TGTGCCAGTAGTATTGCCAGGGCCCAGCCCCAGCATTTT.

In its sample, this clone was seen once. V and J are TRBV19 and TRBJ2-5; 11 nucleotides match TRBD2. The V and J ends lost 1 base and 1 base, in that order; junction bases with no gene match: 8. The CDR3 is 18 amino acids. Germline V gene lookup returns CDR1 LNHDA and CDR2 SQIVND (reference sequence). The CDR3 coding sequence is TGTGCCAGTAGTATAGGTGGGCGACTAGCGGGACGCCAAGAGACCCAGTACTTC. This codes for CASSIGGRLAGRQETQYF.

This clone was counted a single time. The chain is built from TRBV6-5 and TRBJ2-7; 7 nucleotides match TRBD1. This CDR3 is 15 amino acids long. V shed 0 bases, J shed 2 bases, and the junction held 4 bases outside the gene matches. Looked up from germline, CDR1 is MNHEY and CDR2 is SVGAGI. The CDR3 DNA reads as TGTGCCAGCAGTTACTCGGAGAGGGGGCCCTACGAGCAGTACTTC. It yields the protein CASSYSERGPYEQYF.

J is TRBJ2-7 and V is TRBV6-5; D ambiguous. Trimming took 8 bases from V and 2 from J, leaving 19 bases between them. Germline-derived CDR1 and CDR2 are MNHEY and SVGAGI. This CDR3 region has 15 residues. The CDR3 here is CASLVRQTSTYEQYF. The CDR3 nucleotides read TGTGCCAGCCTGGTGCGGCAGACCTCCACCTACGAGCAGTACTTC.

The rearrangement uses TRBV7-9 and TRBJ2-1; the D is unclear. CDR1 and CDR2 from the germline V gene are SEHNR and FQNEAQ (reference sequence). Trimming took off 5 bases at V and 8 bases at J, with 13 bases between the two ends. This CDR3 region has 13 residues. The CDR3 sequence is CASSPEQLDEQFF. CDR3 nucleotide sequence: TGTGCCAGCAGCCCAGAACAATTGGATGAGCAGTTCTTC.

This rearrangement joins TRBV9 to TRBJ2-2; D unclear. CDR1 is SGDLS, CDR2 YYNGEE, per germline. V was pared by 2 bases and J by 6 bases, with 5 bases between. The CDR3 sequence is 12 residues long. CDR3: CASSVGPGELFF. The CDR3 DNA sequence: TGTGCCAGCAGCGTGGGCCCCGGGGAGCTGTTTTTT.

The CDR3 loop is CASGPIAGGYTDTQYF. Here the CDR3 DNA reads TGTGCTAGTGGCCCAATAGCGGGGGGCTACACAGATACGCAGTATTTT. The chain carries TRBV12-5 and TRBJ2-3, with 10 bases lining up with TRBD2. CDR3 size: 16 residues. The V gene end was trimmed by 6 bases and the J gene end by 2 bases; junction bases not matched to a gene: 8. The germline V gene has CDR1 LGHNT and CDR2 FRNRAP.

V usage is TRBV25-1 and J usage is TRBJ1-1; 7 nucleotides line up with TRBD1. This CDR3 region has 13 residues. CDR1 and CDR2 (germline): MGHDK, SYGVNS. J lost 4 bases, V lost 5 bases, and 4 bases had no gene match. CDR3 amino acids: CASSLPGGTEAFF. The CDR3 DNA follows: TGTGCCAGCAGTTTACCAGGGGGCACTGAAGCTTTCTTT.

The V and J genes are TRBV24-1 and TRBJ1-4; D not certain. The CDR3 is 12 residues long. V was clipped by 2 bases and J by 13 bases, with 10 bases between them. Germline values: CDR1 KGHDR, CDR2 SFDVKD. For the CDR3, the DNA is TGTGCCACCAGTGATTACAGCAAGAGACTGTTTTTT. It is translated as CATSDYSKRLFF.

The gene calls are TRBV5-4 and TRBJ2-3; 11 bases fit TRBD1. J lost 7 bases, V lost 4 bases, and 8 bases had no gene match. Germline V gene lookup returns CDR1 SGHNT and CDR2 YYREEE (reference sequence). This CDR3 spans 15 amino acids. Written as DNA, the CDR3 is TGTGCCAGCAGCCCAGGGACAGGGGGGTTCAATACGCAGTATTTT. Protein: CASSPGTGGFNTQYF.

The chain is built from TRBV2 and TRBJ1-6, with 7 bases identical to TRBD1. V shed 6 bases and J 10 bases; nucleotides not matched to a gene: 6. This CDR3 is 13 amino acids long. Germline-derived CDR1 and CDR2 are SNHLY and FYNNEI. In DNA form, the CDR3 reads TGTGCCAGCAGGGGGACAGACTCCTCACCCCTCCACTTT. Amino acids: CASRGTDSSPLHF.

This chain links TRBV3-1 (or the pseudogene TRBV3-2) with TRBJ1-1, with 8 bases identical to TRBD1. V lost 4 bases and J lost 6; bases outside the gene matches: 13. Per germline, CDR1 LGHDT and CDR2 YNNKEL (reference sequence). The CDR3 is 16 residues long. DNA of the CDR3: TGTGCCAGCAGCCGAATTACAGGGGGGACGGGCGCTGAAGCTTTCTTT. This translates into CASSRITGGTGAEAFF.

For the CDR3, the DNA is TGCGCCAGCAGCTCCCCGGGACAGGGGACCTACGAGCAGTACTTC. Translated, it gives CASSSPGQGTYEQYF. The chain joins TRBV5-1 to TRBJ2-7; 10 bases agree with TRBD1. Germline V gene lookup returns CDR1 SGHRS and CDR2 YFSETQ. The V and J ends lost 3 bases and 2 bases, in that order; junction bases with no gene match: 5. The CDR3 spans 15 residues.

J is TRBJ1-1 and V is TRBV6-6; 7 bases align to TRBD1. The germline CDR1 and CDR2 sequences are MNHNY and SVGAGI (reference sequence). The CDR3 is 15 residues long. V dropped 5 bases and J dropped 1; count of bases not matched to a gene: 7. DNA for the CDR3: TGTGCCAGCAGTAGTAAAAGACAGGGGAACACTGAAGCTTTCTTT. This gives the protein CASSSKRQGNTEAFF.

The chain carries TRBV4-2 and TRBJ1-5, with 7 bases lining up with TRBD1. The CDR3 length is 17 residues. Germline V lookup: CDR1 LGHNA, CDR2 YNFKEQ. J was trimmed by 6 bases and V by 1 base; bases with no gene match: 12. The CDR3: CASSQGTGSSGSQPQHF. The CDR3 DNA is TGTGCCAGCAGCCAAGGGACAGGCTCTAGCGGGAGTCAGCCCCAGCATTTT.

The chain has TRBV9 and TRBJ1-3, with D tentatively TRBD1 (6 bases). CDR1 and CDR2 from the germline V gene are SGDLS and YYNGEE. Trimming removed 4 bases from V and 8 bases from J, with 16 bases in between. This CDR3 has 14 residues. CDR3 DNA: TGTGCCAGCAGCCCTTCGACAGGCAGGGACACCATATATTTT. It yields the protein CASSPSTGRDTIYF.